This section outlines one T cell receptor beta chain sequence together with its context. The record originates from a study of control samples from healthy donors and cancer patients. Repertoires were generated with immunoSEQ multiplex PCR, while TCRdb's copy carries only in-frame clones and drops some. The profile shows over 200,000 clones, approximately 80% of them singletons. From germline, CDR1 is SGHTS and CDR2 YDEGEE. The CDR3 is made up of 15 amino acids. With 0 bases clipped from V and 3 bases from J, the junction kept 3 bases outside the gene matches. The V and J genes are TRBV5-8 and TRBJ1-2; TRBD1 aligns across 9 bases. The source material was PBMCs. This receptor was identified in a woman in her fifties or sixties with lung cancer. The CDR3 region is CASSLGQGDDYGYTF. CDR3 nucleotides: TGTGCCAGCAGCTTGGGACAGGGGGACGACTATGGCTACACCTTC.